The source of this T cell receptor beta chain is a study of blood T cell repertoires in COVID-19. About the research overall: Italy, Spain and the United States were the sources of the convalescent and acute COVID-19 samples. Sources were T cells, B-cell-depleted T cells, or PBMCs; the material itself was cDNA or gDNA.

Original analysis: Nucleated cell counts were estimated from reference gene primer amplification. Measured with immunoSEQ multiplex PCR; TCRdb has only the in-frame clones, and not every one. V and J calls plus clone size are reproduced from that table; the DNA served to infer D and trimming. The sample lists over 65,000 clones; 82% were seen once. The CDR3 spans 10 residues. Germline CDR1 MDHEN, CDR2 SYDVKM. For this clone: One end of the junction fails to match germline, which may point to a read error.

The chain recombines TRBV28 with TRBJ2-7; D possibly corresponds to TRBD1 (5 bases). Sequenced: peripheral blood. The sequence came from an older man with active COVID-19. The CDR3: CASSSGRLFF. In nucleotides, the CDR3 is TGTGCCAGCTCGTCAGGGCGGTTGTTCTTC.